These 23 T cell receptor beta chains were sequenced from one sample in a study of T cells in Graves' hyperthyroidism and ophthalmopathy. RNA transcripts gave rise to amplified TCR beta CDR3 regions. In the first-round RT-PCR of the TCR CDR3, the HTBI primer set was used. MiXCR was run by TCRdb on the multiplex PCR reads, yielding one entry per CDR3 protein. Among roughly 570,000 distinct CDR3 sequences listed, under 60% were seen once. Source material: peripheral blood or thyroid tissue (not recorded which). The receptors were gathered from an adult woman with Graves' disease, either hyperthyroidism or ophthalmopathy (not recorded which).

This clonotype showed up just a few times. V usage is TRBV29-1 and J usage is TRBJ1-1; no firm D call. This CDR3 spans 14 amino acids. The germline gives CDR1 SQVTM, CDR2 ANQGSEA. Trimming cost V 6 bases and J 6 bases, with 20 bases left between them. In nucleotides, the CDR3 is TGCAGCGTAACGAACTCAGGACGGACCGCTGAAGCTTTCTTT. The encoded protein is CSVTNSGRTAEAFF.

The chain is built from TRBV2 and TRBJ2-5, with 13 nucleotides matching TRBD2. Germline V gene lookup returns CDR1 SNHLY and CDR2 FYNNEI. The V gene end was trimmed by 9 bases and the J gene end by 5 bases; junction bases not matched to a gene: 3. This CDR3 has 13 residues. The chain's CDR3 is CARGLAGVETQYF. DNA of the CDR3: TGTGCCAGAGGACTAGCGGGAGTGGAGACCCAGTACTTC.

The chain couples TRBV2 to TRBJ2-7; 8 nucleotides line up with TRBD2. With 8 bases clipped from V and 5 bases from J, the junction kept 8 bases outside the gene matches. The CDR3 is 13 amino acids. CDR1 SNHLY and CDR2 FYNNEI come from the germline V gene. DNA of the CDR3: TGTGCCAGCTGGCTAGCGGGTTGGGACGAGCAGTACTTC. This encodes CASWLAGWDEQYF.

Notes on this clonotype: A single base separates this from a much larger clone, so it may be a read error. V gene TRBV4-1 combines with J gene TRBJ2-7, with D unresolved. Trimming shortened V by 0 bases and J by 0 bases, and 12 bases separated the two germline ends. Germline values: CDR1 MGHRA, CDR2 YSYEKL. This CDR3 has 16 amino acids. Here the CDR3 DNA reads TGCGCCAGCAGCCAAGATTTAAGTTCCACCTCCTACGAGCAGTACTTC. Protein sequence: CASSQDLSSTSYEQYF.

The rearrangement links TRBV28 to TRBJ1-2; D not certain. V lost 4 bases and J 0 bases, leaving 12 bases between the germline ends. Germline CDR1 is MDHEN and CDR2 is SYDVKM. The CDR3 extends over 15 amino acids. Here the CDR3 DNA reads TGTGCCAGCAGTTCCGTTATAAAGACTAACTATGGCTACACCTTC. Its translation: CASSSVIKTNYGYTF.

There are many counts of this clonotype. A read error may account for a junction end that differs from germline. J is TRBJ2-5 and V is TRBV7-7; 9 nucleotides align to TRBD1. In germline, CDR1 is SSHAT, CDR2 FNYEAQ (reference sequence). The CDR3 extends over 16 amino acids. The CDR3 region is CASSFFPGQGRETQYF. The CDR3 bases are TGTGCTAGCAGCTTCTTTCCGGGACAGGGACGGGAGACCCAGTACTTC.

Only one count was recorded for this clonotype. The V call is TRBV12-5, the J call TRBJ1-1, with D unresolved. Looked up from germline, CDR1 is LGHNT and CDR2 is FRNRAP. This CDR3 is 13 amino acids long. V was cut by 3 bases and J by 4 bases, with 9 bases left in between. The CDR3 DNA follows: TGTGCTAGTGGTTTTACGGCAGCCACTGAAGCTTTCTTT. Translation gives CASGFTAATEAFF. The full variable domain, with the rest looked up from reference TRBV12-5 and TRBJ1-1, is DARVTQTPRHKVTEMGQEVTMRCQPILGHNTVFWYRQTMMQGLELLAYFRNRAPLDDSGMPKDRFSAEMPDATLATLKIQPSEPRDSAVYFCASGFTAATEAFFGQGTRLTVV.

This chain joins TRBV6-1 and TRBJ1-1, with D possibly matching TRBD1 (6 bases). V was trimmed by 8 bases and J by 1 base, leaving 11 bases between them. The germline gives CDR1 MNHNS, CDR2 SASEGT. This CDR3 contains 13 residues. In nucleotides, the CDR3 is TGTGCCAGCCGGACAGCGCGGAACACTGAAGCTTTCTTT. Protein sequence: CASRTARNTEAFF.

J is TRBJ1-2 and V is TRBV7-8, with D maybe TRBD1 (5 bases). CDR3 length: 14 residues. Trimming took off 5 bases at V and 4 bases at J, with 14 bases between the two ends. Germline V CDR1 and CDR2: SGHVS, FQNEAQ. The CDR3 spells CASSQLRGPYGYTF. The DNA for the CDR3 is TGTGCCAGCAGCCAATTGAGGGGTCCCTATGGCTACACCTTC.

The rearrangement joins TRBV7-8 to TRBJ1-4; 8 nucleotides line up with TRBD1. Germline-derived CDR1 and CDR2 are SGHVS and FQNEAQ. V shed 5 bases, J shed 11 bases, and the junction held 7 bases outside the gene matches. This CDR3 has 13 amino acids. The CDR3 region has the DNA TGTGCCAGCAGCCTGGGACAGGACGCGAAACTGTTTTTT. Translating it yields CASSLGQDAKLFF.

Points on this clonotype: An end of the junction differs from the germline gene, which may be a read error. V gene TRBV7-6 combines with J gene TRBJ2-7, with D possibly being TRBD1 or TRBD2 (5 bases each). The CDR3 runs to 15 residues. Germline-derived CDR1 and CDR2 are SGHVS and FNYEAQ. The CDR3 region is CASSLTNRNTGELYF. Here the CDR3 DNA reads TGTGCCAGCAGCCTCACCAACAGGAACACCGGGGAGCTGTACTTC.

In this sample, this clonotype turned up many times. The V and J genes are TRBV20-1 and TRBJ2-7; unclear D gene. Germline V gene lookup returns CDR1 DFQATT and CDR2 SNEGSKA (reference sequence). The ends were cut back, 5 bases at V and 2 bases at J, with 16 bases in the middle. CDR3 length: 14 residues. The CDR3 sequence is CSAQIEGWPYEQYF. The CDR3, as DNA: TGCAGTGCTCAAATTGAAGGGTGGCCCTACGAGCAGTACTTC.

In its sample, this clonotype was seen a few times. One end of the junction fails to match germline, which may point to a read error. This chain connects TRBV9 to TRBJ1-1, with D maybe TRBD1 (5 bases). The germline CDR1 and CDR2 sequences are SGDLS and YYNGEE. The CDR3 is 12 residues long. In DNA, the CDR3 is TGTACCAGCAGGGATGTGGACACTGAAGCTTTCTTT. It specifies CTSRDVDTEAFF.

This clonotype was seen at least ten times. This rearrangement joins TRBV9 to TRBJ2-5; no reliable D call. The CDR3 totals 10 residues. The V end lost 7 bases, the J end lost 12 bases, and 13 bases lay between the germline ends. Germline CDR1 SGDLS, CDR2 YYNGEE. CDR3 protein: CASGVASEYF. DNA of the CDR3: TGTGCCAGCGGAGTGGCCTCAGAGTACTTC.

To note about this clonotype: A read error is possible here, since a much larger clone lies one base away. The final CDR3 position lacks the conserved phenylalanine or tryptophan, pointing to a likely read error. CDR3 bases: TGTGCCAGCAGTTTCAGTCAGCCCCAGCATCTT. Translation gives CASSFSQPQHL. V is TRBV7-2 and J is TRBJ1-5; D gene ambiguous. Trimming cost V 6 bases and J 6 bases, with 6 bases left between them. Germline assignment: CDR1 SGHTA and CDR2 FQGNSA. The CDR3 is 11 amino acids.

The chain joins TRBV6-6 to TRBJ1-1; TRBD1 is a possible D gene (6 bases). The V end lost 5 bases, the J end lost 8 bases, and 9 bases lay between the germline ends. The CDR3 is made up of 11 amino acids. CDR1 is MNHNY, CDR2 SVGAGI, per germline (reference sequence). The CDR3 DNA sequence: TGTGCCAGCAGTCGGAGGGGGGAAGCTTTCTTT. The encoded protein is CASSRRGEAFF.

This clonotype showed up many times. CDR3 coding DNA: TGTGCCAGCAGCTTAGCGCGGGGGGGGTTAGAGACCCAGTACTTC. This codes for CASSLARGGLETQYF. This chain connects TRBV7-8 to TRBJ2-5, with 9 bases that match TRBD2. Germline CDR1 and CDR2: SGHVS and FQNEAQ. V gave up 0 bases and J gave up 4 bases; unmatched junction bases: 3. This CDR3 spans 15 amino acids.

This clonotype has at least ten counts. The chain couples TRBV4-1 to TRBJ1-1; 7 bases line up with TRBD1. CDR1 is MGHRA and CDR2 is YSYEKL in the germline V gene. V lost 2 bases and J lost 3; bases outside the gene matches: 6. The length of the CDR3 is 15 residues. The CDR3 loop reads CASSQLGGPYTEAFF. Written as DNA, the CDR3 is TGCGCCAGCAGCCAATTAGGGGGCCCGTACACTGAAGCTTTCTTT.

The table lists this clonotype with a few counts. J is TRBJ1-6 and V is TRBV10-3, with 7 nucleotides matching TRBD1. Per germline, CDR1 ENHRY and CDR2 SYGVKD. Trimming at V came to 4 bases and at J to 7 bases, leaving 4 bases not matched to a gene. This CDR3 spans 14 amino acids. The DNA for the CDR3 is TGTGCCATCAGTGGCGGGACAGACAATTCACCCCTCCACTTT. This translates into CAISGGTDNSPLHF.

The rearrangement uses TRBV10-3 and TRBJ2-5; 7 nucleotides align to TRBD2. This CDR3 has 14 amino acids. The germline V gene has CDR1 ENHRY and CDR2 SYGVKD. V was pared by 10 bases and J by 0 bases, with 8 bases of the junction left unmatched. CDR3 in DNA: TGTGCCAGCAGGCCGGGGGGAGACCAAGAGACCCAGTACTTC. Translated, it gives CASRPGGDQETQYF.

For the CDR3, the DNA is TGTGCCATCAGTGAATATTTTGGGGCAGACTCATTCCTCCACGAGCAGTACTTC. Its translation: CAISEYFGADSFLHEQYF. The rearrangement joins TRBV10-3 to TRBJ2-7, with D tentatively TRBD1 (5 bases). Looked up from germline, CDR1 is ENHRY and CDR2 is SYGVKD. The V end lost 3 bases, the J end lost 5 bases, and 26 bases lay between the germline ends. The CDR3 is 18 residues long.

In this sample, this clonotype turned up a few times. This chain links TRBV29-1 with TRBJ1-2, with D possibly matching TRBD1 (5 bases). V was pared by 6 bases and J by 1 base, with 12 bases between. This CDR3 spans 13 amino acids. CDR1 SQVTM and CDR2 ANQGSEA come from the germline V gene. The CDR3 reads CSVTTGFNYGYTF. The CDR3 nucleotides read TGCAGCGTCACAACAGGATTTAACTATGGCTACACCTTC.

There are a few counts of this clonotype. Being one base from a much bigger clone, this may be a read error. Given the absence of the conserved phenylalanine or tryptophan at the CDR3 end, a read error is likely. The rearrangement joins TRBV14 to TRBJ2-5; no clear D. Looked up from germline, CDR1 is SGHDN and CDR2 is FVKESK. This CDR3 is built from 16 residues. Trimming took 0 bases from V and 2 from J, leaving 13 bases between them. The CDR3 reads CASSQDYKTLQETQYL. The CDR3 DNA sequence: TGTGCCAGCAGCCAAGATTATAAGACGCTACAAGAGACCCAGTACCTC.